Shown below are 8 T cell receptor beta chains from a single sample sequenced in a study of blood T cells in healthy people across ages. The second PCR ran about 6 to 12 cycles with a sample-barcoded 5' primer and J-beta primers. Using its own MiXCR run on the 5' RACE reads, TCRdb lists one record per CDR3 protein. The data contain 1.5 million to 2 million distinct CDR3 sequences, roughly two fifths of them singletons. Sequencing used blood. The source is a human donor in good health.

V gene TRBV4-2 combines with J gene TRBJ2-4; D gene ambiguous. Trimming stripped 1 base from V and 3 bases from J, with 10 bases between. This CDR3 has 15 amino acids. Germline CDR1 is LGHNA and CDR2 is YNFKEQ. CDR3 nucleotides: TGTGCCAGCAGCCAAGTGCTTGATGGCAAAAACATTCAGTACTTC. It specifies CASSQVLDGKNIQYF.

There are a few counts of this clonotype. This chain joins TRBV12-3 or TRBV12-4 and TRBJ2-1; D is undetermined. There are 12 residues in the CDR3. V was pared by 3 bases and J by 10 bases, with 10 bases between. Here the CDR3 reads CASSFVGGEQFF. The CDR3 coding sequence is TGTGCCAGCAGTTTTGTGGGTGGGGAGCAGTTCTTC.

This clonotype was observed once. The chain joins TRBV27 to TRBJ1-2; 7 bases align to TRBD1. The V gene's germline CDR1 is MNHEY and CDR2 SMNVEV (reference sequence). The CDR3 covers 14 residues. With 0 bases clipped from V and 6 bases from J, the junction kept 4 bases outside the gene matches. As DNA, the CDR3 is TGTGCCAGCAGTTTATCGAACAGGGGTAATGGCTACACCTTC. This gives the protein CASSLSNRGNGYTF.

There are a few counts of this clonotype. V and J are TRBV2 and TRBJ2-1, with no clear D. CDR3 length equals 15 residues. V gave up 2 bases and J gave up 0 bases, with 8 bases separating them. Looked up from germline, CDR1 is SNHLY and CDR2 is FYNNEI. CDR3 residues: CASSETVSSYNEQFF. The CDR3 nucleotides read TGTGCCAGCAGTGAAACGGTTAGCTCCTACAATGAGCAGTTCTTC.

This clonotype has only a few counts. This sequence joins TRBV7-2 and TRBJ2-1, with a possible D match to TRBD2 (6 bases). The CDR3 length is 15 residues. Trimming took 3 bases from V and 2 from J, leaving 11 bases between them. Per the germline V gene, CDR1 is SGHTA and CDR2 is FQGNSA. The CDR3 DNA follows: TGTGCCAGCAGCTTGGGGACTCCCACCTACAATGAGCAGTTCTTC. Its translation is CASSLGTPTYNEQFF.

This clonotype was seen only a few times. CDR3 sequence reads: CASSLSYFDSSGYTF. CDR3 DNA: TGTGCCAGCAGTTTATCCTATTTCGACAGCTCTGGCTACACCTTC. This chain links TRBV12-3 or TRBV12-4 with TRBJ1-2, with D possibly matching TRBD1 (5 bases). This CDR3 comprises 15 residues. V gave up 2 bases and J gave up 7 bases, with 17 bases separating them.

This clonotype was seen only once. The rearrangement joins TRBV20-1 to TRBJ2-3; TRBD2 matches at 7 bases. Trimming at V came to 3 bases and at J to 4 bases, leaving 4 bases not matched to a gene. Germline-derived CDR1 and CDR2 are DFQATT and SNEGSKA (reference sequence). This CDR3 is 13 amino acids long. The CDR3 DNA reads TGCAGTGCTAGGGGGGGGAGCGCAGATACGCAGTATTTT. Translating it yields CSARGGSADTQYF.

The rearrangement links TRBV5-5 to TRBJ1-6, with D uncertain. The CDR3 runs 16 residues. Germline V gene sequence: CDR1 SGHKS, CDR2 YYEKEE (reference sequence). Trimming removed 4 bases at V and 6 bases at J, with 17 bases between. The CDR3 DNA reads as TGTGCCAGCAGCCCTCAACATGGCTCGGGTAATTCACCCCTCCACTTT. This gives the protein CASSPQHGSGNSPLHF.